The 27 T cell receptor beta chains below all came from one sample that was sequenced in a study of a mutant IDH1 vaccine in newly diagnosed glioma. Their cognate antigens are unknown. Time point noted: week 23, last vaccination. Topical imiquimod accompanied each vaccine dose, which consisted of 300 ug of mutant IDH1 20-mer peptide. TCRdb's copy holds only in-frame clones and misses some; the assay was immunoSEQ multiplex PCR. This table holds 40,000 to 50,000 clones, under 80% found once. The specimen was PBMCs, collected from a glioma patient whose treatment included an IDH1 peptide vaccine. The receptors stem from a woman aged 35 to 49 with glioma. Some clones in this sample may be carry-over from other donors' samples.

The V gene is TRBV5-6, the J gene TRBJ2-7, with TRBD1 as a possible D gene (5 bases). Trimming removed 4 bases from V and 1 base from J, with 9 bases in between. Germline lookup yields CDR1 SGHDT and CDR2 YYEEEE. The CDR3 totals 13 residues. The CDR3 sequence: CASSLDTSYEQYF. CDR3 nucleotide sequence: TGTGCCAGCAGCCTGGACACTTCCTACGAGCAGTACTTC.

V and J are TRBV6-5 and TRBJ2-7; D is unresolved. This CDR3 is 16 amino acids long. The germline CDR1 and CDR2 sequences are MNHEY and SVGAGI. With 4 bases removed from V and 2 bases from J, the gap between germline ends came to 18 bases. The CDR3 region has the DNA TGTGCCAGCAGTTTGGGGTTAGACGTTGAAGCCTACGAGCAGTACTTC. It is translated as CASSLGLDVEAYEQYF.

The chain recombines TRBV5-6 with TRBJ1-5; 8 bases line up with TRBD1. There are 16 residues in the CDR3. The germline V gene encodes CDR1 SGHDT and CDR2 YYEEEE. Trimming removed 5 bases from V and 3 bases from J; junction bases left unmatched: 10. This CDR3 reads CASSLAGTGINQPQHF. The DNA for the CDR3 is TGTGCCAGCAGTTTAGCCGGGACAGGAATCAATCAGCCCCAGCATTTT.

The chain couples TRBV5-4 to TRBJ2-1, with D hard to call. The V end was cut by 4 bases, the J end by 8 bases, with 10 bases between. The CDR3 is 12 residues long. The germline gives CDR1 SGHNT, CDR2 YYREEE (reference sequence). This CDR3 reads CASSPDGHEQFF. The CDR3 bases are TGTGCCAGCAGCCCGGACGGGCATGAGCAGTTCTTC.

This chain links TRBV5-1 with TRBJ2-5, with D perhaps TRBD1 (6 bases). CDR3 length: 14 residues. From germline, CDR1 is SGHRS and CDR2 YFSETQ. V was pared by 7 bases and J by 2 bases, with 15 bases between. The CDR3 DNA follows: TGCGCCAGCTCGGGACACGGGGTGCAAGAGACCCAGTACTTC. Translating gives CASSGHGVQETQYF.

The rearrangement uses TRBV9 and TRBJ2-7; 10 bases match TRBD2. The CDR3 contains 15 residues. The germline V gene encodes CDR1 SGDLS and CDR2 YYNGEE. With V trimmed by 1 base and J by 3 bases, 4 bases remained unmatched. The CDR3 region is CASSVSPSGSYEQYF. CDR3 DNA sequence: TGTGCCAGCAGCGTATCCCCTAGCGGGAGCTACGAGCAGTACTTC.

The chain has TRBV6-5 and TRBJ2-7; a possible D gene is TRBD2 (6 bases). The CDR3 is 13 amino acids. The ends were cut back, 6 bases at V and 6 bases at J, with 15 bases in the middle. Germline CDR1 and CDR2: MNHEY and SVGAGI. CDR3 DNA: TGTGCCAGCAGACCCCCCGCGGGAAGCGAGCAGTACTTC. Its translation: CASRPPAGSEQYF.

The chain uses TRBV7-2 and TRBJ2-4, with D tentatively TRBD1 or TRBD2 (6 bases each). The CDR3 is 14 amino acids. The ends were cut back, 8 bases at V and 7 bases at J, with 18 bases in the middle. Looked up from germline, CDR1 is SGHTA and CDR2 is FQGNSA. In nucleotides, the CDR3 is TGTGCCAGCTCAACAGGGACTGCGCTTAACATTCAGTACTTC. Its protein product is CASSTGTALNIQYF.

The rearrangement joins TRBV5-4 to TRBJ2-7; D gene unclear. Per germline, CDR1 SGHNT and CDR2 YYREEE (reference sequence). This CDR3 spans 14 amino acids. Deletions cut 3 bases from V and 6 bases from J, with 16 bases between. As DNA, the CDR3 is TGTGCCAGCAGCTCGACGAATCAACCTCGCGAGCAGTACTTC. It translates to CASSSTNQPREQYF.

The chain combines TRBV11-2 with TRBJ2-2; 9 bases are shared with TRBD2. The CDR3 length is 15 residues. Looked up from germline, CDR1 is SGHAT and CDR2 is FQNNGV. Trimming cost V 6 bases and J 4 bases; bases outside gene matches: 6. The CDR3, as DNA: TGTGCCAGCAGGCGGGAGGGCCGGAGCACCGGGGAGCTGTTTTTT. This encodes CASRREGRSTGELFF.

This clone was seen once. This chain joins TRBV7-2 and TRBJ1-2; 7 positions agree with TRBD1. This CDR3 is built from 15 residues. J was trimmed by 8 bases and V by 1 base; bases with no gene match: 10. Germline V gene lookup returns CDR1 SGHTA and CDR2 FQGNSA. This chain's CDR3 is CASSLDREGGKGYTF. In DNA, the CDR3 is TGTGCCAGCAGCTTAGATCGAGAAGGGGGCAAAGGCTACACCTTC.

The chain is built from TRBV15 and TRBJ2-7, with D possibly being TRBD1 (6 bases). The germline V and J ends were trimmed by 5 bases and 3 bases, with 17 bases remaining between them. The germline V gene encodes CDR1 LNHNV and CDR2 YYDKDF (reference sequence). This CDR3 contains 15 residues. The CDR3 sequence is CATSHAGAGRYEQYF. CDR3 DNA sequence: TGTGCCACCAGCCACGCAGGGGCCGGCCGCTACGAGCAGTACTTC.

Comments on this clone: A read error likely explains this, since a far larger clone differs by one base. This sequence joins TRBV6-1 and TRBJ1-3; no clear D gene. CDR1 is MNHNS, CDR2 SASEGT, per germline. V was trimmed by 4 bases and J by 2 bases, leaving 3 bases between them. This CDR3 spans 12 amino acids. DNA of the CDR3: TGTGCCAGCAGTGGGACTGGAAACACCATATATTTT. It specifies CASSGTGNTIYF.

DNA for the CDR3: TGTGCCAGCAGCCAAGATTGGGGTAACAGGGGCACCGGGGAGCTGTTTTTT. Its translation is CASSQDWGNRGTGELFF. This chain joins TRBV4-2 and TRBJ2-2; 7 bases line up with TRBD1. Germline-derived CDR1 and CDR2 are LGHNA and YNFKEQ. V gave up 0 bases and J gave up 4 bases; unmatched junction bases: 8. This CDR3 is built from 17 residues.

This chain links TRBV9 with TRBJ1-1, with D perhaps TRBD1 (5 bases). The CDR3 has 14 amino acids. CDR1 is SGDLS, CDR2 YYNGEE, per germline. Trimming pared 0 bases from V and 2 bases from J, leaving 8 bases between. CDR3: CASSVGGTNTEAFF. Written as DNA, the CDR3 is TGTGCCAGCAGCGTAGGGGGGACCAACACTGAAGCTTTCTTT.

This sequence joins TRBV7-9 and TRBJ1-1; weak D call: TRBD1 (6 bases). The V gene lost 5 bases and the J gene lost 9 bases, with 16 bases spanning the gap. The CDR3 spans 13 residues. CDR1 SEHNR and CDR2 FQNEAQ come from the germline V gene (reference sequence). The CDR3 nucleotides read TGTGCCAGCAGCCCAATGGGACAAACGAAAGCTTTCTTT. This gives the protein CASSPMGQTKAFF.

This chain joins TRBV6-6 and TRBJ1-4; D remains unclear. Germline CDR1 is MNHNY and CDR2 is SVGAGI (reference sequence). Trimming removed 2 bases from V and 3 bases from J, with 13 bases in between. CDR3 length: 16 amino acids. CDR3 protein: CASSYGLQSSNEKLFF. The CDR3 DNA is TGTGCCAGCAGTTACGGGTTACAGAGCTCTAATGAAAAACTGTTTTTT.

This chain connects TRBV5-5 to TRBJ1-2; D is unclear. This CDR3 comprises 13 residues. Germline values: CDR1 SGHKS, CDR2 YYEKEE (reference sequence). V was cut by 5 bases and J by 4 bases, with 12 bases left in between. As DNA, the CDR3 is TGTGCCAGCAGTCCACAGATTGGCTATGGCTACACCTTC. Translating it yields CASSPQIGYGYTF.

V gene TRBV30 combines with J gene TRBJ2-2; 13 bases align to TRBD2. Trimming at V came to 2 bases and at J to 3 bases, leaving 0 bases not matched to a gene. The CDR3 length is 15 residues. The germline V gene has CDR1 GTSNPN and CDR2 SVGIG (reference sequence). The CDR3 reads CAWSTSGGDTGELFF. The CDR3 nucleotides read TGTGCCTGGAGTACTAGCGGGGGGGACACCGGGGAGCTGTTTTTT.

The chain combines TRBV25-1 with TRBJ2-7; TRBD1 agrees at 8 bases. Germline V gene lookup returns CDR1 MGHDK and CDR2 SYGVNS. The CDR3 covers 14 residues. The junction had 8 bases not matched to a gene; V was cut back by 4 bases and J by 6 bases. The CDR3 region is CASSVQGAIGEQYF. The CDR3 DNA sequence: TGTGCCAGCAGTGTTCAGGGGGCGATCGGCGAGCAGTACTTC.

V gene TRBV13 combines with J gene TRBJ1-1; 9 positions match TRBD1. Unmatched junction bases numbered 7, after V lost 1 base and J lost 1 base. This CDR3 is 17 amino acids long. Germline CDR1 reads PRHDT; CDR2 reads FYEKMQ (reference sequence). This CDR3 reads CASSLAGQGLTNTEAFF. The CDR3 nucleotides read TGTGCCAGCAGCTTAGCCGGACAGGGGTTGACGAACACTGAAGCTTTCTTT.

This rearrangement joins TRBV10-3 to TRBJ2-6, with D unresolved. The germline V gene encodes CDR1 ENHRY and CDR2 SYGVKD. The CDR3 covers 11 residues. V lost 2 bases, J lost 11 bases, and 4 bases lay in between. The CDR3 spells CAISETDVLTF. The CDR3 nucleotides are TGTGCCATCAGTGAGACGGACGTCCTGACTTTC.

This chain links TRBV29-1 with TRBJ2-1; a weak D match, TRBD1 (6 bases). From germline, CDR1 is SQVTM and CDR2 ANQGSEA. This CDR3 is 15 amino acids long. Trimming cost V 3 bases and J 1 base, with 13 bases left between them. CDR3 residues: CSVEGAQGSYNEQFF. CDR3 in DNA: TGCAGCGTTGAGGGGGCACAAGGGTCCTACAATGAGCAGTTCTTC.

The V and J genes are TRBV6-1 and TRBJ2-1, with unresolved D. Germline CDR1 reads MNHNS; CDR2 reads SASEGT. The CDR3 runs to 11 residues. V was trimmed by 2 bases and J by 11 bases, leaving 7 bases between them. CDR3 amino acids: CASSENSKQFF. In DNA form, the CDR3 reads TGTGCCAGCAGTGAAAACAGCAAGCAGTTCTTC.

This chain links TRBV7-2 with TRBJ1-1; 11 nucleotides align to TRBD1. There are 15 residues in the CDR3. V lost 7 bases to trimming and J lost 5 bases; unmatched junction nucleotides: 9. Germline assignment: CDR1 SGHTA and CDR2 FQGNSA. The DNA for the CDR3 is TGTGCCAGCACCTTGGGGGGGACAGGGGGGACTGAAGCTTTCTTT. It translates to CASTLGGTGGTEAFF. Full variable domain (rest looked up from reference TRBV7-2 and TRBJ1-1): GAGVSQSPSNKVTEKGKDVELRCDPISGHTALYWYRQSLGQGLEFLIYFQGNSAPDKSGLPSDRFSAERTGGSVSTLTIQRTQQEDSAVYLCASTLGGTGGTEAFFGQGTRLTVV.

This clone was recorded a few times. V gene TRBV6-5 combines with J gene TRBJ1-5; perhaps TRBD1 as D (5 bases). Trimming left V 6 bases short and J 6 bases short, with 15 bases between. This CDR3 spans 14 amino acids. The V gene's germline CDR1 is MNHEY and CDR2 SVGAGI. In DNA form, the CDR3 reads TGTGCCAGCAGCCCCGGACAAATAATTCAGCCCCAGCATTTT. Protein sequence: CASSPGQIIQPQHF.

The chain has TRBV29-1 and TRBJ1-2, with 8 bases matching TRBD1. Trimming at V came to 4 bases and at J to 4 bases, leaving 8 bases not matched to a gene. This CDR3 has 14 residues. CDR1 and CDR2 (germline): SQVTM, ANQGSEA. The chain's CDR3 is CSVAWTGKGYGYTF. The CDR3 DNA reads TGCAGCGTTGCTTGGACAGGGAAGGGCTATGGCTACACCTTC.